Below are 9 T cell receptor beta chains sequenced from a single sample in a study of cytomegalovirus exposure and HLA in healthy donors. The PCR was carried out with 60 Vbeta primers and 13 Jbeta primers. Clones were read by immunoSEQ multiplex PCR, and TCRdb kept only the in-frame ones, dropping some. The repertoire holds about 160,000 clones, approximately 81% seen once, with 5.5% to 8% in the top ten. Material: PBMCs. These receptors originate from a woman under 40 in good health and CMV-seropositive.

A note on this clone: The junction departs from the called germline gene at one end, perhaps through a read error. J is TRBJ2-7 and V is TRBV23-1; a weak D match, TRBD2 (6 bases). TRBV23-1 is an open reading frame, and its role is uncertain. The CDR3 runs 14 residues. The CDR3 coding sequence is TGCGCCAGCAGTCAATCCGGGACCCCTCGGGAGCGGTACTTC. This codes for CASSQSGTPRERYF.

In its sample, this clone was seen a few times. The gene calls are TRBV10-1 and TRBJ2-1; 9 positions match TRBD2. Germline V gene data show CDR1 as WNHNN and CDR2 as SYGVQD (reference sequence). Germline trimming cut 0 bases from V and 6 bases from J; bases unmatched to any gene: 12. This CDR3 is 18 amino acids long. CDR3 loop: CASSESMGSGGTPNEQFF. In DNA, the CDR3 is TGCGCCAGCAGTGAGTCGATGGGTAGCGGGGGAACCCCCAATGAGCAGTTCTTC.

The chain couples TRBV13 to TRBJ2-7; 8 nucleotides match TRBD1. CDR1 and CDR2 (germline): PRHDT, FYEKMQ (reference sequence). J gave up 3 bases and V 2 bases, and 15 bases lay outside the gene matches. The CDR3 sequence is 18 residues long. This CDR3 is CASSLLRPTGDNGYEQYF. The CDR3 DNA is TGTGCCAGCAGCTTATTACGCCCGACAGGGGATAATGGCTACGAGCAGTACTTC.

The chain has TRBV30 and TRBJ1-5, with D possibly TRBD1 on 5 matching bases. Germline CDR1 and CDR2: GTSNPN and SVGIG (reference sequence). V dropped 0 bases and J dropped 3 bases, with 12 bases sitting between them. The CDR3 length is 15 residues. The CDR3 loop is CAWSVRGGFNQPQHF. The CDR3 DNA reads as TGTGCCTGGAGTGTACGGGGGGGGTTCAATCAGCCCCAGCATTTT.

This clone has more than one count but fewer than ten. Other DNA sequences in this sample translate to the same CDR3. V gene TRBV13 combines with J gene TRBJ2-6; a weak D match, TRBD1 (6 bases). The germline V gene encodes CDR1 PRHDT and CDR2 FYEKMQ (reference sequence). The V end was cut by 2 bases, the J end by 1 base, with 9 bases between. This CDR3 has 16 residues. CDR3 loop: CASSLYRDSGANVLTF. For the CDR3, the DNA is TGTGCCAGCAGCTTATACAGGGATTCTGGGGCCAACGTCCTGACTTTC. The variable domain in full, with the rest retrieved from reference TRBV13 and TRBJ2-6, is AAGVIQSPRHLIKEKRETATLKCYPIPRHDTVYWYQQGPGQDPQFLISFYEKMQSDKGSIPDRFSAQQFSDYHSELNMSSLELGDSALYFCASSLYRDSGANVLTFGAGSRLTVL.

The CDR3 here is CASSLLPRGRTEAFF. CDR3 in DNA: TGTGCCAGCAGTCTCCTCCCCAGGGGGCGGACTGAAGCTTTCTTT. The chain carries TRBV27 and TRBJ1-1; 8 bases are a match to TRBD1. The germline gives CDR1 MNHEY, CDR2 SMNVEV (reference sequence). This CDR3 is 15 amino acids long. With 5 bases clipped from V and 5 bases from J, the junction kept 10 bases outside the gene matches.

V gene TRBV25-1 combines with J gene TRBJ1-3; D perhaps matches TRBD1 (5 bases). The V gene lost 8 bases and the J gene lost 3 bases, with 20 bases spanning the gap. The CDR3 is made up of 16 amino acids. The germline V gene has CDR1 MGHDK and CDR2 SYGVNS. CDR3 nucleotides: TGTGCCAGCGGGGGGGGGAGAGGGGCAGGTGGAAACACCATATATTTT. The encoded protein is CASGGGRGAGGNTIYF.

This chain uses TRBV7-3 with TRBJ2-2; D perhaps matches TRBD1 (6 bases). V lost 2 bases and J 3 bases, leaving 10 bases between the germline ends. From germline, CDR1 is SGHTA and CDR2 FQGTGA. The length of the CDR3 is 15 residues. CDR3 nucleotides: TGTGCCAGCAGCTTAGTGGGGGCGTACACCGGGGAGCTGTTTTTT. Its translation: CASSLVGAYTGELFF.

J is TRBJ1-1 and V is TRBV30; D is possibly TRBD1 (5 bases). CDR1 is GTSNPN, CDR2 SVGIG, per germline (reference sequence). There are 13 residues in the CDR3. Deletions cut 2 bases from V and 1 base from J, with 8 bases between. CDR3 in DNA: TGTGCCTGGAGTAAGGACACGAACACTGAAGCTTTCTTT. Translation: CAWSKDTNTEAFF.